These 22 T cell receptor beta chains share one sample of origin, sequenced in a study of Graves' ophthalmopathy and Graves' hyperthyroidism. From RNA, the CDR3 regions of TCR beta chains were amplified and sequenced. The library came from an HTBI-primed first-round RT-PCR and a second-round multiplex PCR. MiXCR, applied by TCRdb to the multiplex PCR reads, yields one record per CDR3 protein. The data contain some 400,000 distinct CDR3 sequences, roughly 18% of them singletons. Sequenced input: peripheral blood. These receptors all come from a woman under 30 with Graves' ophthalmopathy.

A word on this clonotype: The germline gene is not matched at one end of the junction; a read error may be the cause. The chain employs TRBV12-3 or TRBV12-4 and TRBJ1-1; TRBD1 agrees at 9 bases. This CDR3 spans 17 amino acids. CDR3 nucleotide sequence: TGTGCCAGCAGTTCCCGAGATTACAGGGGGCGCGGGACTGAAGTTTTCTTT. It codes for CASSSRDYRGRGTEVFF.

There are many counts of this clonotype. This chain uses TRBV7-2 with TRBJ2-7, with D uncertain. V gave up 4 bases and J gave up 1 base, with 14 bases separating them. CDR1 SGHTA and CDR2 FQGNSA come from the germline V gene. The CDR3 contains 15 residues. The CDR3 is CASSSGLLRSYEQYF. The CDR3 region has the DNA TGTGCCAGCAGCTCAGGATTGCTCCGTTCCTACGAGCAGTACTTC.

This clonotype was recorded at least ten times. The CDR3 nucleotides are TGTGCCAGCAGTTTTGAGGGGGGTACTTATACGCAGTATTTT. Its protein product is CASSFEGGTYTQYF. This chain connects TRBV12-3 or TRBV12-4 to TRBJ2-3; D tentatively reads TRBD1 or TRBD2 (6 bases each). V was cut by 3 bases and J by 7 bases, with 14 bases left in between. The length of the CDR3 is 14 residues.

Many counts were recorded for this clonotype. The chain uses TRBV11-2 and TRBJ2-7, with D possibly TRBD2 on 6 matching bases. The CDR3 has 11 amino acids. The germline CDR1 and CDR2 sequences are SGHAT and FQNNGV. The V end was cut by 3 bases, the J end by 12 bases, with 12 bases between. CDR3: CASSLGGVTYF. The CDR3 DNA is TGTGCCAGCAGCTTGGGCGGGGTGACGTACTTC.

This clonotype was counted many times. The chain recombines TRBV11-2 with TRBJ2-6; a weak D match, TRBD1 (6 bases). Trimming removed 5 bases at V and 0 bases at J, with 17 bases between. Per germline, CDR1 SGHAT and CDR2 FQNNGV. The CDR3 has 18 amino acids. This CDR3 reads CASSLRTAIISGANVLTF. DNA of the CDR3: TGTGCCAGCAGCCTCCGGACAGCGATAATCTCTGGGGCCAACGTCCTGACTTTC.

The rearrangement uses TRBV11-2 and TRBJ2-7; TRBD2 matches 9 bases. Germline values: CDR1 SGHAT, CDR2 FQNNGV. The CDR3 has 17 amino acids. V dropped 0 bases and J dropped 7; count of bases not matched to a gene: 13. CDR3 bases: TGTGCCAGCAGCTTAGAGGTTTCTGGCGGGAGGGCGCGGGAGCAGTACTTC. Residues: CASSLEVSGGRAREQYF. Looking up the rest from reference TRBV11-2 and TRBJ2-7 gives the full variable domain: EAGVAQSPRYKIIEKRQSVAFWCNPISGHATLYWYQQILGQGPKLLIQFQNNGVVDDSQLPKDRFSAERLKGVDSTLKIQPAKLEDSAVYLCASSLEVSGGRAREQYFGPGTRLTVT.

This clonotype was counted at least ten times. CDR3 nucleotide sequence: TGCAGTGCTCGGACAGATAGCAATCAGCCCCAGCATTTT. It yields the protein CSARTDSNQPQHF. The chain recombines TRBV20-1 with TRBJ1-5; a weak D match, TRBD1 (6 bases). The CDR3 extends over 13 amino acids. CDR1 is DFQATT, CDR2 SNEGSKA, per germline (reference sequence). Deletions cut 5 bases from V and 0 bases from J, with 8 bases between.

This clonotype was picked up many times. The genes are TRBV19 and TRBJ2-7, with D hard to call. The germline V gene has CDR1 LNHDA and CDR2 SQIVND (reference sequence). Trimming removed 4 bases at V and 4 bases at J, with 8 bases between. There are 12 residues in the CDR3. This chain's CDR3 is CASSTAEYEQYF. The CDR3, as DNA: TGTGCCAGTAGTACCGCCGAGTACGAGCAGTACTTC.

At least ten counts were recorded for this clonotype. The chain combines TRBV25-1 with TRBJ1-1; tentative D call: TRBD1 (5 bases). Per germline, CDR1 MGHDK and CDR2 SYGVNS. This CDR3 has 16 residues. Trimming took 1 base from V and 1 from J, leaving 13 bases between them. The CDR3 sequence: CASSEFGGRGNTEAFF. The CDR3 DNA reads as TGTGCCAGCAGTGAATTCGGCGGAAGGGGGAACACTGAAGCTTTCTTT.

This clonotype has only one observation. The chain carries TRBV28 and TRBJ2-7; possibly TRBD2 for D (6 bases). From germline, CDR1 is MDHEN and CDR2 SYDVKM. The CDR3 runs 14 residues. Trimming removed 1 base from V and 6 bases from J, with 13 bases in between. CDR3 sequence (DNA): TGTGCCAGCAGTTTATCAGGGACTCTCCGCGAGCAGTACTTC. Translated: CASSLSGTLREQYF.

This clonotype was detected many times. CDR3 amino acids: CSARDVYGEGLGPYEQYF. CDR3 sequence (DNA): TGCAGTGCTAGAGACGTCTATGGGGAGGGACTAGGCCCCTACGAGCAGTACTTC. J is TRBJ2-7 and V is TRBV20-1, with 8 bases identical to TRBD2. The CDR3 is made up of 18 amino acids. The V and J ends lost 0 bases and 2 bases, in that order; junction bases with no gene match: 15. Per germline, CDR1 DFQATT and CDR2 SNEGSKA (reference sequence).

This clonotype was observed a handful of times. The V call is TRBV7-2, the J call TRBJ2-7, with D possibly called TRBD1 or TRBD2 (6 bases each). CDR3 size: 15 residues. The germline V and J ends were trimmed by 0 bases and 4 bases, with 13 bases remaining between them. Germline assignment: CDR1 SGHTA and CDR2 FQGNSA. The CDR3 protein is CASSLATGTQYEQYF. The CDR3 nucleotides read TGTGCCAGCAGCTTAGCTACAGGGACTCAGTACGAGCAGTACTTC. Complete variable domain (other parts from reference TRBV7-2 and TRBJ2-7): GAGVSQSPSNKVTEKGKDVELRCDPISGHTALYWYRQSLGQGLEFLIYFQGNSAPDKSGLPSDRFSAERTGGSVSTLTIQRTQQEDSAVYLCASSLATGTQYEQYFGPGTRLTVT.

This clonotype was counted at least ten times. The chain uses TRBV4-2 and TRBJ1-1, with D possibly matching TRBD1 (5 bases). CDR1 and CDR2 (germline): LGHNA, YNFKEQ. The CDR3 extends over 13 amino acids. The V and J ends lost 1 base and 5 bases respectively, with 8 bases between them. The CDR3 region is CASSQAGETEAFF. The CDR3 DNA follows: TGTGCCAGCAGCCAAGCGGGGGAGACTGAAGCTTTCTTT.

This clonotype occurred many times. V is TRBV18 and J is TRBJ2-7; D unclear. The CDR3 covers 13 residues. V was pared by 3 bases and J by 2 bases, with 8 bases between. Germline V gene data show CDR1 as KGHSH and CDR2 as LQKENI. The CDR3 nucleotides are TGTGCCAGCTCACCGCCGTTAACCTACGAGCAGTACTTC. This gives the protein CASSPPLTYEQYF. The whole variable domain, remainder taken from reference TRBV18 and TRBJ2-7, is NAGVMQNPRHLVRRRGQEARLRCSPMKGHSHVYWYRQLPEEGLKFMVYLQKENIIDESGMPKERFSAEFPKEGPSILRIQQVVRGDSAAYFCASSPPLTYEQYFGPGTRLTVT.

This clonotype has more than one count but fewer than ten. CDR3 loop: CASSEAIGYEQYF. In nucleotides, the CDR3 is TGTGCCAGCAGTGAAGCGATCGGGTACGAGCAGTACTTC. The chain combines TRBV6-1 with TRBJ2-7, with D hard to call. V was pared by 0 bases and J by 4 bases, with 7 bases between. Per the germline V gene, CDR1 is MNHNS and CDR2 is SASEGT. CDR3 length: 13 residues.

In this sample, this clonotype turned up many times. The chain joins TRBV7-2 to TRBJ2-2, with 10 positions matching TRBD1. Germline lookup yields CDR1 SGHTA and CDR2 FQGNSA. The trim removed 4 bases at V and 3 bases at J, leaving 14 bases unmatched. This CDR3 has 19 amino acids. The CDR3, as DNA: TGTGCCAGCAGCTGGGACAGGGGAAGTGGTAGTAGGGACACCGGGGAGCTGTTTTTT. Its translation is CASSWDRGSGSRDTGELFF.

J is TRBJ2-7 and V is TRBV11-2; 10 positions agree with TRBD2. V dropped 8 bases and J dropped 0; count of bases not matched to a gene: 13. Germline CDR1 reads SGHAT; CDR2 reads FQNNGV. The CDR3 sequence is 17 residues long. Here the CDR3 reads CASQIVKAGGPSYEQYF. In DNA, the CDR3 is TGTGCCAGCCAGATCGTTAAAGCGGGAGGGCCCTCCTACGAGCAGTACTTC.

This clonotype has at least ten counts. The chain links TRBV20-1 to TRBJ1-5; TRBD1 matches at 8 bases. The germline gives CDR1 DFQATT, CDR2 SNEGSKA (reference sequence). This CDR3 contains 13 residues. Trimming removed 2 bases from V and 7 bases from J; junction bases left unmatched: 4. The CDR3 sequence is CSARQGAGQPQHF. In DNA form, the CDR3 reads TGCAGTGCTAGACAGGGGGCGGGACAGCCCCAGCATTTT.

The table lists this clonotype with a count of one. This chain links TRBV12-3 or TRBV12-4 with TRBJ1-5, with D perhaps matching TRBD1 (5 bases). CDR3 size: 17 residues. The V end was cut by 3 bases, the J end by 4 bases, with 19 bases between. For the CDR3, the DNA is TGTGCCAGCAGTTTTGTTTTCGGGGTTTGGGGGAATCAGCCCCAGCATTTT. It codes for CASSFVFGVWGNQPQHF.

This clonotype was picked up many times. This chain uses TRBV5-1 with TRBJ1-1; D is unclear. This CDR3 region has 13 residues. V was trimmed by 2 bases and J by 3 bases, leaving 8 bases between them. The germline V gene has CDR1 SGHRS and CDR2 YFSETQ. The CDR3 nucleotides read TGCGCCAGCAGCTTCAAGGTGGACACTGAAGCTTTCTTT. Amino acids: CASSFKVDTEAFF.

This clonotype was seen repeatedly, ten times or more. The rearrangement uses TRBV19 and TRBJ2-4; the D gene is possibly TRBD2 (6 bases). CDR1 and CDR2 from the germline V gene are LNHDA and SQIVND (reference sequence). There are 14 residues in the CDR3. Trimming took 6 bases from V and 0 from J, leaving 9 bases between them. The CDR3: CASRQAGAKNIQYF. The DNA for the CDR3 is TGTGCCAGTAGGCAAGCGGGAGCCAAAAACATTCAGTACTTC. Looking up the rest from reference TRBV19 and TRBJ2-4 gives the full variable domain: DGGITQSPKYLFRKEGQNVTLSCEQNLNHDAMYWYRQDPGQGLRLIYYSQIVNDFQKGDIAEGYSVSREKKESFPLTVTSAQKNPTAFYLCASRQAGAKNIQYFGAGTRLSVL.

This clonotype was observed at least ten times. Here the CDR3 DNA reads TGTGCCACCCAGTACCCTGGGGGCTCTGAAGCTTTCTTT. It is translated as CATQYPGGSEAFF. V gene TRBV28 combines with J gene TRBJ1-1; D possibly corresponds to TRBD1 (6 bases). Germline-derived CDR1 and CDR2 are MDHEN and SYDVKM. V was clipped by 10 bases and J by 6 bases, with 18 bases between them. The CDR3 covers 13 residues.